A selection of T cell receptor beta chains follows, all from one sample in a study of cytomegalovirus exposure and HLA in healthy donors. The data were produced by immunoSEQ multiplex PCR, yet TCRdb's version contains in-frame clones alone and is incomplete. This sample yields some 170,000 clones, of which roughly 91% are seen a single time; under 4.5% belongs to the top ten. The specimen was PBMCs. All receptors derive from a man younger than 35 in good health and CMV-seropositive. The CDR3 runs from the conserved cysteine through the conserved F or W. The D gene is left open where the match is weak. Size is stated for part of the rows, as once, few or many counts, or as a class when the clone is expanded.

-	TRBD1	TRBJ1-3	TRBV27	CASSLDRGRGNTIYF	TGTGCCAGCAGTTTAGACAGGGGGCGCGGAAACACCATATATTTT
-	-	TRBJ1-1	TRBV6-5	CASSYHRRNTEAFF	TGTGCCAGCAGTTACCACAGGAGGAACACTGAAGCTTTCTTT
-	TRBD1	TRBJ2-5	TRBV5-1	CASSPYDRDGETQYF	TGCGCCAGCAGCCCCTATGACAGGGATGGAGAGACCCAGTACTTC
-	TRBD1	TRBJ2-1	TRBV5-1	CASSFGTGAYNEQFF	TGCGCCAGCAGCTTCGGGACAGGGGCCTACAATGAGCAGTTCTTC
-	-	TRBJ2-4	TRBV5-6	CASSLFTGGNIQYF	TGTGCCAGCAGCTTGTTTACAGGCGGAAACATTCAGTACTTC
-	TRBD1	TRBJ1-5	TRBV2	CASSEGQGNQPQHF	TGTGCCAGCAGTGAAGGACAGGGGAATCAGCCCCAGCATTTT
-	-	TRBJ2-7	TRBV11-3	CASSFRTVNPYEQYF	TGTGCCAGCAGCTTCCGGACAGTTAATCCCTACGAGCAGTACTTC
few	TRBD1	TRBJ2-7	TRBV7-7	CASSQDRGYEQYF	TGTGCTAGCAGCCAAGACAGGGGTTACGAGCAGTACTTC
-	-	TRBJ1-3	TRBV6-1	CASSEAGVGNTIYF	TGTGCCAGCAGTGAAGCAGGGGTTGGAAACACCATATATTTT
-	TRBD1	TRBJ2-5	TRBV4-2	CASSQFLEDRGQETQYF	TGTGCCAGCAGCCAATTTCTAGAAGACAGGGGACAAGAGACCCAGTACTTC
-	-	TRBJ2-2	TRBV5-1	CASSPQVVDTGELFF	TGCGCCAGCAGCCCACAGGTCGTAGACACCGGGGAGCTGTTTTTT
-	TRBD1	TRBJ2-2	TRBV9	CAREQGSHTGELFF	TGTGCCAGGGAACAGGGGTCACACACCGGGGAGCTGTTTTTT
once	-	TRBJ1-2	TRBV14	CASSQDMRGYGYTF	TGTGCCAGCAGCCAAGATATGCGGGGCTATGGCTACACCTTC
-	TRBD2	TRBJ2-5	TRBV6-1	CASSGLAEETQYF	TGTGCCAGCAGTGGGCTAGCGGAAGAGACCCAGTACTTC
-	TRBD2	TRBJ2-2	TRBV29-1	CSVYTSAYTGELFF	TGCAGCGTATATACTAGCGCCTACACCGGGGAGCTGTTTTTT
once	TRBD2	TRBJ2-1	TRBV7-2	CASSLVAGGVNEQFF	TGTGCCAGCAGCTTAGTGGCGGGAGGGGTCAATGAGCAGTTCTTC
once	TRBD1	TRBJ2-6	TRBV5-6	CASRQGAGANVLTF	TGTGCCAGCAGGCAGGGGGCTGGGGCCAACGTCCTGACTTTC
-	TRBD1	TRBJ2-7	TRBV30	CAWRTDRGYEQYF	TGTGCCTGGAGGACCGACAGGGGCTACGAGCAGTACTTC
-	-	TRBJ2-2	TRBV30	CAWSVGSHPTGELFF	TGTGCCTGGAGTGTGGGCTCACACCCCACCGGGGAGCTGTTTTTT
-	-	TRBJ2-1	TRBV12-2	CASRLVSLADSYNEQFF	TGTGCAAGTCGCTTAGTTTCTCTAGCGGACTCCTACAATGAGCAGTTCTTC
-	-	TRBJ2-3	TRBV29-1	CSVIPWDTSSTDTQYF	TGCAGCGTTATCCCCTGGGACACCTCTAGCACAGATACGCAGTATTTT